The text below deals with one T cell receptor beta chain. The sample comes from a study of PD-L1 blockade in urothelial cancer. Germline loops: CDR1 MNHNY, CDR2 SVGAGI (reference sequence). The CDR3 has 13 residues. Trimming at V came to 6 bases and at J to 5 bases, leaving 5 bases not matched to a gene. The time point: pretreatment peripheral blood. Measured with immunoSEQ multiplex PCR; TCRdb has only the in-frame clones, and not every one. The sample records tens of thousands of clones, about 76% being singletons. The sample consisted of PBMCs, taken around atezolizumab (anti-PD-L1) treatment. This rearrangement joins TRBV6-6 to TRBJ2-7, with 9 bases fitting TRBD1. The TCR originated in a man in his 70s with urothelial cancer. Here the CDR3 reads CASSPRQGDEQYF. In DNA form, the CDR3 reads TGTGCCAGCAGCCCAAGACAGGGGGACGAGCAGTACTTC.